This T cell receptor beta chain is from a study of T-cell reconstitution after alpha-beta-depleted transplantation in children. This sample's TCRbeta library carried unique molecular identifier barcodes. In TCRdb, the PCR reads were re-called with MiXCR into one record per CDR3 protein. The table has about 540,000 distinct CDR3 sequences, around 20% seen once. This clonotype has only a few counts. The CDR3 is 16 residues long. After removal of 0 bases from V and 9 bases from J, the junction contained 6 bases not matched to a gene. Per germline, CDR1 DFQATT and CDR2 SNEGSKA (reference sequence). The clonotype was recovered from a human donor who donated a stem cell graft to a child with acute lymphoblastic leukemia. The chain combines TRBV20-1 with TRBJ1-6, with 12 bases identical to TRBD1. The sample in question was PBMCs from the stem cell graft donor, obtained from the stem cell graft. DNA for the CDR3: TGCAGTGCTAGAGACCCCGGGACAGGGGGCATTTCACCCCTCCACTTT. As protein: CSARDPGTGGISPLHF.